The entry below gives a single TCR beta chain sequence along with its context. The target antigen is unknown. It was with 60 Vbeta and 13 Jbeta primers that the PCR ran. Produced via immunoSEQ multiplex PCR; TCRdb's table is partial and in-frame only. The sample yields 200,000 or so clones, roughly 88% seen once. These data belong to a study of cytomegalovirus exposure and HLA in healthy donors. Study-level points and caveats: A link between a missense DCLRE1C variant and TCR beta V- and J-gene trimming emerged from a later analysis.

The TCR was taken from a boy between 2 and 15 years old in good health and CMV-seronegative. Sequenced: PBMCs.

The CDR3 nucleotides read TGTGCCAGCAGCTTTGGGACTAGCGGGGGGAAAGAGACCCAGTACTTC. Translation: CASSFGTSGGKETQYF. V gene TRBV7-3 combines with J gene TRBJ2-5, with TRBD2 matching over 15 bases. The germline CDR1 and CDR2 sequences are SGHTA and FQGTGA. CDR3 length equals 16 residues. V trimming: 3 bases; J trimming: 3 bases; junction bases outside the gene matches: 2.